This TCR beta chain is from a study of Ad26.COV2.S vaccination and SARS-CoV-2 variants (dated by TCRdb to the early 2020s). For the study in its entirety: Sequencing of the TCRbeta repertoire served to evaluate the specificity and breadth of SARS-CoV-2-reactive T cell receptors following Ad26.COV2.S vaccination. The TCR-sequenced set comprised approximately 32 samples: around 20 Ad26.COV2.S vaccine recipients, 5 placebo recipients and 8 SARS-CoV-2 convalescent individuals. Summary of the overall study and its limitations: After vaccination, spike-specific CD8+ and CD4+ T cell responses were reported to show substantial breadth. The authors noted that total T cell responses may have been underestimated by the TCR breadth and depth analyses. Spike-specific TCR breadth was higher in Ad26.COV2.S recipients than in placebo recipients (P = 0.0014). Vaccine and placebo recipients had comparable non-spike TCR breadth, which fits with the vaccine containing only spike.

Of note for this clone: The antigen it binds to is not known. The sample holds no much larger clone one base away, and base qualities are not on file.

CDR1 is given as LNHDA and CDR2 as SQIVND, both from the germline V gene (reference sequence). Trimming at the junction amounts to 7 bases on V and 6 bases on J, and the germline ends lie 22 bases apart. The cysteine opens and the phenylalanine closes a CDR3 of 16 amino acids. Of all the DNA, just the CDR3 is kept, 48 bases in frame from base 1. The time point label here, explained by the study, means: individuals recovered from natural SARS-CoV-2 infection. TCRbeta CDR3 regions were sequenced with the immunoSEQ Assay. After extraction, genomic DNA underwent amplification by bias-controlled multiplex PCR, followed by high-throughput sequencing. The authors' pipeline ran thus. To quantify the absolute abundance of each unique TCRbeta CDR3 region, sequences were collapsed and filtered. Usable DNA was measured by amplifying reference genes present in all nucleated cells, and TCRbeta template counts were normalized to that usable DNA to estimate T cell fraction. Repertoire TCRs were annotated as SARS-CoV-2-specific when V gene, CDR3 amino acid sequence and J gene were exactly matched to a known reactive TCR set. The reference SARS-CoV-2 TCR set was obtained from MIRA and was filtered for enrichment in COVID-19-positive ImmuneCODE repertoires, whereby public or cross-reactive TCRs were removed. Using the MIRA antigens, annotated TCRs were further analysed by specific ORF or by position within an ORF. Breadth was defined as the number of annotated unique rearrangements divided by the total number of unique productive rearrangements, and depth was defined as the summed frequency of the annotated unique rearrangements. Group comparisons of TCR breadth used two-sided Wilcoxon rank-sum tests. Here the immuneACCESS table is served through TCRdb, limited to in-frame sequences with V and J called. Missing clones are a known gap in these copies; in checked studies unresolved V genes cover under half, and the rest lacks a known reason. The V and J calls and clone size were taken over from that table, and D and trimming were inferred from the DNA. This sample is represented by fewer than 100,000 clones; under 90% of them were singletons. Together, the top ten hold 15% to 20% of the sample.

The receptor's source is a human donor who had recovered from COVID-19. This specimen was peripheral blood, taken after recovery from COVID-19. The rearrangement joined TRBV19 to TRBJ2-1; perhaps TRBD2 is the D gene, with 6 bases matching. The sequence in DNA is TGTGCCAGTACGGCTAGCGCCAACTTCCGGGGCAATGAGCAGTTCTTC. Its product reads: CASTASANFRGNEQFF.